Described below is a single T cell receptor (beta chain) sequence and its context. Only in-frame clones appear in the TCRdb table, and some are missing; sequencing was by immunoSEQ multiplex PCR. The sample includes fewer than 350,000 clones, approximately 88% of them seen just once. In germline, CDR1 is LGHDT, CDR2 YNNKEL (reference sequence). Trimming stripped 1 base from V and 2 bases from J, with 12 bases between. The CDR3 is 15 residues long. These data are taken from a study of blood T cell repertoires in COVID-19. Study at large: There were acute and convalescent COVID-19 samples, and they came from the United States, Italy and Spain. In each case, the material was cDNA or gDNA derived from T cells, B-cell-depleted T cells, or PBMCs.

This rearrangement joins TRBV3-1 (or the pseudogene TRBV3-2) to TRBJ2-7; maybe TRBD2 (6 bases). The source material was peripheral blood. This TCR was recovered from a man younger than 30 with active or convalescent COVID-19. The CDR3 DNA follows: TGTGCCAGCAGCCAAGGGGCTAGCGCGGCCTACGAGCAGTACTTC. Encoded protein: CASSQGASAAYEQYF.